Below are 14 T cell receptor beta chains sequenced from a single sample in a study of T cell repertoires in cytomegalovirus infection. TCRdb fed the reads into MiXCR, producing one record per CDR3 protein. The sample shows roughly 230,000 distinct CDR3 sequences, approximately 13% of them seen only once. The material sequenced was PBMCs. These receptors were obtained from a human donor in good health (CMV status not recorded). Some clones in this sample may be carry-over from other donors' samples.

This clonotype was seen ten or more times. With a much larger clone just one base away, this may be a read error. CDR3 nucleotides: TGTGCCAGCAGCTTAGAAGGGGAAGAGACCCAGTACTTC. Its protein product is CASSLEGEETQYF. The chain uses TRBV7-8 and TRBJ2-5; D is possibly TRBD1 (5 bases). The CDR3 contains 13 residues. Germline values: CDR1 SGHVS, CDR2 FQNEAQ. Trimming took 1 base from V and 3 from J, leaving 6 bases between them.

Ten or more counts support this clonotype. The J gene is TRBJ2-6, the V gene TRBV7-2, with 7 bases fitting TRBD1. CDR3 size: 16 residues. In germline, CDR1 is SGHTA, CDR2 FQGNSA. J was trimmed by 3 bases and V by 5 bases; bases with no gene match: 7. The CDR3 protein is CASSAANRGGANVLTF. CDR3 DNA sequence: TGTGCCAGCAGCGCGGCGAACAGGGGTGGGGCCAACGTCCTGACTTTC.

The chain combines TRBV29-1 with TRBJ2-1, with D unresolved. V was cut by 5 bases and J by 0 bases, with 14 bases left in between. This CDR3 has 15 residues. Germline CDR1 is SQVTM and CDR2 is ANQGSEA. The CDR3 is CSVCFGGSSYNEQFF. CDR3 DNA: TGCAGCGTTTGTTTCGGCGGAAGCTCCTACAATGAGCAGTTCTTC.

This clonotype was seen at least ten times. The chain uses TRBV7-2 and TRBJ2-5; 8 bases match TRBD2. The CDR3 sequence is 17 residues long. The V gene's germline CDR1 is SGHTA and CDR2 FQGNSA. With V trimmed by 2 bases and J by 3 bases, 11 bases remained unmatched. In nucleotides, the CDR3 is TGTGCCAGCAGCTTAAGCCGTCCAGGAGCGGGAGAAGAGACCCAGTACTTC. Protein sequence: CASSLSRPGAGEETQYF.

This clonotype was seen ten or more times. This chain connects TRBV7-2 to TRBJ2-5; the match to TRBD1 covers 11 bases. Trimming at V came to 7 bases and at J to 4 bases, leaving 8 bases not matched to a gene. The CDR3 length is 15 residues. The V gene's germline CDR1 is SGHTA and CDR2 FQGNSA. The CDR3 protein is CASTEPGTGGETQYF. In DNA form, the CDR3 reads TGTGCCAGCACCGAACCCGGGACAGGGGGAGAGACCCAGTACTTC.

This clonotype was observed at least ten times. This chain uses TRBV24-1 with TRBJ1-5, with D maybe TRBD1 (6 bases). Germline-derived CDR1 and CDR2 are KGHDR and SFDVKD. This CDR3 is built from 17 residues. The V and J ends lost 3 bases and 6 bases respectively, with 20 bases between them. Written as DNA, the CDR3 is TGTGCCACCAGTGATGGGGGCCGGGGGCACGCATCTCAGCCCCAGCATTTT. It is translated as CATSDGGRGHASQPQHF.

The rearrangement joins TRBV7-2 to TRBJ1-3; D might be TRBD1 (5 bases). V was shortened by 5 bases and J by 0 bases, with 11 bases between the two germline ends. Germline CDR1 and CDR2: SGHTA and FQGNSA. This CDR3 spans 15 amino acids. The DNA for the CDR3 is TGTGCCAGCAGCCCCTTTGGGGGCTCTGGAAACACCATATATTTT. Translating gives CASSPFGGSGNTIYF.

There are a few counts of this clonotype. This chain joins TRBV30 and TRBJ1-1, with a tentative D call TRBD1 (5 bases). The CDR3 loop spans 13 amino acids. V was shortened by 0 bases and J by 11 bases, with 16 bases between the two germline ends. The V gene's germline CDR1 is GTSNPN and CDR2 SVGIG (reference sequence). The CDR3 reads CAWSVGEPGEAFF. The CDR3 DNA sequence: TGTGCCTGGAGTGTGGGGGAACCGGGAGAGGCTTTCTTT.

This clonotype has only a few counts. This chain connects TRBV19 to TRBJ1-1; D is perhaps TRBD1 (6 bases). In germline, CDR1 is LNHDA, CDR2 SQIVND (reference sequence). The V gene lost 7 bases and the J gene lost 10 bases, with 19 bases spanning the gap. CDR3 length: 13 amino acids. CDR3 coding DNA: TGTGCCAGTACCCCTATGGGGGACACCTCAGCTTTCTTT. Its translation: CASTPMGDTSAFF.

This clonotype was picked up many times. J is TRBJ2-7 and V is TRBV5-6; TRBD1 might be the D (5 bases). The CDR3 is made up of 14 amino acids. The V and J ends lost 0 bases and 7 bases respectively, with 14 bases between them. CDR1 SGHDT and CDR2 YYEEEE come from the germline V gene. DNA for the CDR3: TGTGCCAGCAGCTTGGGGAACAGGTTAGGTGAGCAGTACTTC. Translating it yields CASSLGNRLGEQYF.

This clonotype was recorded only once. V usage is TRBV5-4 and J usage is TRBJ2-5, with D perhaps TRBD2 (5 bases). The germline V gene has CDR1 SGHNT and CDR2 YYREEE (reference sequence). The CDR3 is 17 amino acids. The V end was cut by 4 bases, the J end by 2 bases, with 21 bases between. CDR3 in amino acids: CASSPNHAGFRQETQYF. CDR3 coding DNA: TGTGCCAGCAGCCCCAACCATGCGGGCTTTAGGCAAGAGACCCAGTACTTC.

The rearrangement uses TRBV30 and TRBJ2-7; possibly TRBD1 for D (6 bases). Per the germline V gene, CDR1 is GTSNPN and CDR2 is SVGIG (reference sequence). Trimming cost V 1 base and J 0 bases, with 7 bases left between them. There are 13 residues in the CDR3. The CDR3 DNA sequence: TGTGCCTGGAGTGCGGACAGCTCCTACGAGCAGTACTTC. It encodes CAWSADSSYEQYF.

Ten or more counts support this clonotype. The chain is built from TRBV7-3 and TRBJ2-5; D unresolved. The CDR3 runs to 14 residues. Germline CDR1 is SGHTA and CDR2 is FQGTGA. The V gene lost 5 bases and the J gene lost 2 bases, with 12 bases spanning the gap. The CDR3 sequence: CASSPQPTQETQYF. CDR3 DNA: TGTGCCAGCAGCCCTCAACCCACTCAAGAGACCCAGTACTTC.

This clonotype was found many times. The chain combines TRBV6-2 or TRBV6-3 with TRBJ2-2; 7 bases are shared with TRBD2. The V segment lost 6 bases and the J segment 2 bases; nucleotides outside the gene matches: 6. This CDR3 has 15 residues. The germline CDR1 and CDR2 sequences are MNHEY and SVGEGT. For the CDR3, the DNA is TGTGCCAGCAGAACTCTAGCGGCCAACACCGGGGAGCTGTTTTTT. This sequence encodes CASRTLAANTGELFF.